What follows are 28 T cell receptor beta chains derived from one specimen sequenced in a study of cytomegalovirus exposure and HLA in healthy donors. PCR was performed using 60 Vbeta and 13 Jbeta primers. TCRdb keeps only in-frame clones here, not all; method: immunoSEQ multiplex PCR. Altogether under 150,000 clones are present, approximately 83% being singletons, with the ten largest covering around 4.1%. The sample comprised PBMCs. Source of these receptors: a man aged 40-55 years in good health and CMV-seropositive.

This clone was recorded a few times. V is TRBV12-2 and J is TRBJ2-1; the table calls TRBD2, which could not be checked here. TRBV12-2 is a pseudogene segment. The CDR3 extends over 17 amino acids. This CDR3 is CASRFPGLAGGRDEQFF. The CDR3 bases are TGTGCAAGTCGCTTCCCAGGACTAGCGGGAGGGCGGGATGAGCAGTTCTTC.

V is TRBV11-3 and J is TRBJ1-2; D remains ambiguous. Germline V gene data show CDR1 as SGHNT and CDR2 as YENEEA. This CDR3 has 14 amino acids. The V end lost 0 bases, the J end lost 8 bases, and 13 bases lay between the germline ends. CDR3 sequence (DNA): TGTGCCAGCAGCTTAGAGGGTAATTCGCGGGGCTACACCTTC. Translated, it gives CASSLEGNSRGYTF.

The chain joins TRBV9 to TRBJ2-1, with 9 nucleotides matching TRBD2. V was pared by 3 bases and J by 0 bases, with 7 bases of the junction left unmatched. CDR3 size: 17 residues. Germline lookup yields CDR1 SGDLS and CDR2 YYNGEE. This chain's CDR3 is CASSGPGLASSYNEQFF. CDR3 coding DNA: TGTGCCAGCAGCGGCCCGGGACTAGCAAGCTCCTACAATGAGCAGTTCTTC.

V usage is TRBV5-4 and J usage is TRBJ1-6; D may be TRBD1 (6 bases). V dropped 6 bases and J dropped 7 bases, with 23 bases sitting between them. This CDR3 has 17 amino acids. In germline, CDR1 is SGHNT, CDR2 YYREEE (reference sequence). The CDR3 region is CASKGGRDGSLNSPLHF. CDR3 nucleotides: TGTGCCAGCAAGGGGGGGAGAGATGGGTCCCTCAATTCACCCCTCCACTTT.

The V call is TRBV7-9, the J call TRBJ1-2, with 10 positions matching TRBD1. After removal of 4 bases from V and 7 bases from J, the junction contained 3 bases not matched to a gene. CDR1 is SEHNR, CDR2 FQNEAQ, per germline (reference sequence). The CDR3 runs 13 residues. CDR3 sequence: CASSSGQGLGYTF. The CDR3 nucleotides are TGTGCCAGCAGCTCGGGACAGGGGCTTGGCTACACCTTC. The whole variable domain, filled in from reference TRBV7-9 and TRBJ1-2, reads DTGVSQNPRHKITKRGQNVTFRCDPISEHNRLYWYRQTLGQGPEFLTYFQNEAQLEKSRLLSDRFSAERPKGSFSTLEIQRTEQGDSAMYLCASSSGQGLGYTFGSGTRLTVV.

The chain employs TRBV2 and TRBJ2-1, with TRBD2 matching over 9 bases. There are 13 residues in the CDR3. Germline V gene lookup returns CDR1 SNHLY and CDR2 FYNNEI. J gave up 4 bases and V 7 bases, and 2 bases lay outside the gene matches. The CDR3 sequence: CASTREGYNEQFF. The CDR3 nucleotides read TGTGCCAGCACGCGGGAGGGGTACAATGAGCAGTTCTTC.

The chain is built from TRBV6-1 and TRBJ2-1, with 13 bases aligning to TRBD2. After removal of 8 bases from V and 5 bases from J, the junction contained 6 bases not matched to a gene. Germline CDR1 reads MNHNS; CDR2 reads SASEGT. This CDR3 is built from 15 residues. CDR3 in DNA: TGTGCCAGCGCCCTACTAGCGGGAGGGAACAATGAGCAGTTCTTC. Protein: CASALLAGGNNEQFF.

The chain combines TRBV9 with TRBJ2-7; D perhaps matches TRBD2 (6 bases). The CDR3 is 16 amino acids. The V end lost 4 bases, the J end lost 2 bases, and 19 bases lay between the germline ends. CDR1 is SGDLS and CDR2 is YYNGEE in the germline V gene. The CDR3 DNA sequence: TGTGCCAGCAGCCCCTACTCCGTGCGGGAAGCCTACGAGCAGTACTTC. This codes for CASSPYSVREAYEQYF.

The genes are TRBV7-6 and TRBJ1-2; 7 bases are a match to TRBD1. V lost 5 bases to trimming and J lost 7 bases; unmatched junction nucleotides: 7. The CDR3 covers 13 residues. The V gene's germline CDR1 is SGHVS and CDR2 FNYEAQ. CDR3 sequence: CASSRDRMSGYTF. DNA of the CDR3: TGTGCCAGCAGCAGGGACAGAATGTCTGGCTACACCTTC.

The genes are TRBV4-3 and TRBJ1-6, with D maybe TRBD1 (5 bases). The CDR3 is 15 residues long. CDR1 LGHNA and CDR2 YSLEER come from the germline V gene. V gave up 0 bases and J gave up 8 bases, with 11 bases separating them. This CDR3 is CASSQDNRMDSPLHF. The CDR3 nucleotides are TGCGCCAGCAGCCAAGACAACAGGATGGATTCACCCCTCCACTTT.

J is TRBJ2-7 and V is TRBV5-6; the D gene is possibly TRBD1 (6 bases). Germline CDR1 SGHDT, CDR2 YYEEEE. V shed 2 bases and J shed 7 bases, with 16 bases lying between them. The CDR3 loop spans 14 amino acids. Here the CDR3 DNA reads TGTGCCAGCAGCTTAAGACAGGTCCTCAGGGAGCAGTACTTC. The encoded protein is CASSLRQVLREQYF.

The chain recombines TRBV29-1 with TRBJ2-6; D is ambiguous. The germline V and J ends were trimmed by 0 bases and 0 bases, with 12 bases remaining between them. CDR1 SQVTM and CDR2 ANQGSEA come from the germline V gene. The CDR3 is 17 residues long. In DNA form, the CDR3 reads TGCAGCGTTGAAGAGGCCAGGTTGAGCTCTGGGGCCAACGTCCTGACTTTC. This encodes CSVEEARLSSGANVLTF.

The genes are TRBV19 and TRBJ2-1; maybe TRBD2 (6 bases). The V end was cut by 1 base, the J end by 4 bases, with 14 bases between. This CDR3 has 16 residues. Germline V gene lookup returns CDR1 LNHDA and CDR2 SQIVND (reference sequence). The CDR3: CASSIVKRGGYNEQFF. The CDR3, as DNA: TGTGCCAGTAGTATAGTAAAAAGGGGAGGATACAATGAGCAGTTCTTC.

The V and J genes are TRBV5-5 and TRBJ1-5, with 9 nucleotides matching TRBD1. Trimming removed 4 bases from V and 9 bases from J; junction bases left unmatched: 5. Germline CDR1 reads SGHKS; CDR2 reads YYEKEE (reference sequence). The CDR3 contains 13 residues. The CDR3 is CASSGTGGPPQHF. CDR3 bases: TGTGCCAGCAGCGGAACAGGGGGCCCGCCCCAGCATTTT. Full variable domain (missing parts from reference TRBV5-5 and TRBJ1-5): DAGVTQSPTHLIKTRGQQVTLRCSPISGHKSVSWYQQVLGQGPQFIFQYYEKEERGRGNFPDRFSARQFPNYSSELNVNALLLGDSALYLCASSGTGGPPQHFGDGTRLSIL.

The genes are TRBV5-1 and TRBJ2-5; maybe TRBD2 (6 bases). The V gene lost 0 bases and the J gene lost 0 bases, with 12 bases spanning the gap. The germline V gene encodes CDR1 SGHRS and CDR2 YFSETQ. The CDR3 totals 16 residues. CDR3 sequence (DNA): TGCGCCAGCAGCTTGGCGCTCCGGGGGAACCAAGAGACCCAGTACTTC. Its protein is CASSLALRGNQETQYF.

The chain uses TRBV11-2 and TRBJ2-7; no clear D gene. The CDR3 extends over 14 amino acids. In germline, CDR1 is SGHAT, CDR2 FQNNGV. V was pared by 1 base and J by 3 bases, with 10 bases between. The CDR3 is CASSLVVSSYEQYF. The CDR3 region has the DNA TGTGCCAGCAGCTTAGTCGTATCCAGCTACGAGCAGTACTTC.

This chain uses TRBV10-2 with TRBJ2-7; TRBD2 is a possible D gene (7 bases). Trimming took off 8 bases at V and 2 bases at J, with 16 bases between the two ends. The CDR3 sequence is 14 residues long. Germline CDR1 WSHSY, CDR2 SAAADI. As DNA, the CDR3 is TGCGCCAGCGAGTGGGGGGGGGCCCCCTACGAGCAGTACTTC. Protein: CASEWGGAPYEQYF.

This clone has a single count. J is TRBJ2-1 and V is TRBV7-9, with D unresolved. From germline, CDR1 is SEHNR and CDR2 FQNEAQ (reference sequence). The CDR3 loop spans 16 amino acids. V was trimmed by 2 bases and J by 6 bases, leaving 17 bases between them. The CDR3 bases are TGTGCCAGCAGCTTAAAGTTTCGTACCACCGGCAATGAGCAGTTCTTC. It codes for CASSLKFRTTGNEQFF.

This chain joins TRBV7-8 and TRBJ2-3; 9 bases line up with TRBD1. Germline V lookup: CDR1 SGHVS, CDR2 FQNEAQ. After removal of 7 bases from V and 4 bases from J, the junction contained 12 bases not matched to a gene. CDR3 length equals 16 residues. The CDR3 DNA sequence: TGTGCCAGCACGACCCTTGACAGGGGGGGCGCAGATACGCAGTATTTT. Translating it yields CASTTLDRGGADTQYF. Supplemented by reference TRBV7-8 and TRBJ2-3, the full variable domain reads GAGVSQSPRYKVAKRGQDVALRCDPISGHVSLFWYQQALGQGPEFLTYFQNEAQLDKSGLPSDRFFAERPEGSVSTLKIQRTQQEDSAVYLCASTTLDRGGADTQYFGPGTRLTVL.

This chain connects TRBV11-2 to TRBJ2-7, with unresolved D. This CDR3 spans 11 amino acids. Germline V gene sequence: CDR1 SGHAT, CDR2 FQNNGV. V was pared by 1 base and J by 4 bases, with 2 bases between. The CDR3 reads CASSLAYEQYF. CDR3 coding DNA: TGTGCCAGCAGCTTAGCATACGAGCAGTACTTC.

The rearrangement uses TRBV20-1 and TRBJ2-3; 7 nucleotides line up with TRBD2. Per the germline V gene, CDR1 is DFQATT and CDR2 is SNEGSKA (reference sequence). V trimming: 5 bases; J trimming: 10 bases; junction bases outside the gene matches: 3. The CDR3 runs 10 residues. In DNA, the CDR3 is TGCAGTGCTGCCACTAGCGCGCAGTATTTT. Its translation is CSAATSAQYF.

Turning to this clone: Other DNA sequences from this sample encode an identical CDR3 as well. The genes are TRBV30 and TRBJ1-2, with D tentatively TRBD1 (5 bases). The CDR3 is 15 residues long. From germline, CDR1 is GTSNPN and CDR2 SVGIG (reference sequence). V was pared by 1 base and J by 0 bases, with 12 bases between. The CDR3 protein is CAWSGRGRANYGYTF. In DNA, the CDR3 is TGTGCCTGGAGTGGGAGGGGTAGGGCTAACTATGGCTACACCTTC.

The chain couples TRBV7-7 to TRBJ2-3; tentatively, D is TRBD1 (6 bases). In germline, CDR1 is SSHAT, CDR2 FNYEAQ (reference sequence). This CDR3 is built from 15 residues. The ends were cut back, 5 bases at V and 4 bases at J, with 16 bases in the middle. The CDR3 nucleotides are TGTGCCAGCAGCCACGAAAGGGGGTGGTCAGATACGCAGTATTTT. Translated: CASSHERGWSDTQYF.

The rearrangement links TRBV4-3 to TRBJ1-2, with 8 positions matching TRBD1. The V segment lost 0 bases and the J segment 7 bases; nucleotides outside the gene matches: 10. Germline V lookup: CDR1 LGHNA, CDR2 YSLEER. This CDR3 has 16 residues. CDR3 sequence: CASSQDRQGHYVGYTF. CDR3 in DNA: TGCGCCAGCAGCCAAGATAGACAGGGGCATTATGTTGGCTACACCTTC.

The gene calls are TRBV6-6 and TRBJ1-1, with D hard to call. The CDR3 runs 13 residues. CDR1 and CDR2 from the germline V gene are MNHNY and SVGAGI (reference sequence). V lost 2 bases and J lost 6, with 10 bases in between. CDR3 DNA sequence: TGTGCCAGCAGTTACAGGCAGGCAGCTGAAGCTTTCTTT. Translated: CASSYRQAAEAFF.

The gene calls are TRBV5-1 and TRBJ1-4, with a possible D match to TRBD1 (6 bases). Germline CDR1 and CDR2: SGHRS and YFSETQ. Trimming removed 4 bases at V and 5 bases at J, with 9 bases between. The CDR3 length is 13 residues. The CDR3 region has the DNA TGCGCCAGCAGCGCAGGGGTCAATGAAAAACTGTTTTTT. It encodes CASSAGVNEKLFF.

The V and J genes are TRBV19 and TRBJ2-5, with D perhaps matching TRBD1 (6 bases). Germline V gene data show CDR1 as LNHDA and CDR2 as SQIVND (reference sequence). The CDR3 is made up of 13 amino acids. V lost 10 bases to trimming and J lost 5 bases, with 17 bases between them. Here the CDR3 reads CATGSQGTETQYF. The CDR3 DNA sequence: TGTGCCACCGGATCACAGGGTACGGAGACCCAGTACTTC.

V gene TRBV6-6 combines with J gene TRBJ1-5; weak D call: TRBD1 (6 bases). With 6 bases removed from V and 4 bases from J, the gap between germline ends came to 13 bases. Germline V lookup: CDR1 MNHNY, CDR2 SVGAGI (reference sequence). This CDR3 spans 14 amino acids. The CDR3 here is CASSYGQKNQPQHF. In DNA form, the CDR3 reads TGTGCCAGCAGCTACGGACAGAAGAATCAGCCCCAGCATTTT.